This entry is about one T cell receptor beta chain. The clone's antigen remains unknown. Qualities for individual bases were not recorded, and no much larger clone is one base off. Using the deep immunoSEQ assay, TCR CDR3 regions were amplified from genomic DNA by multiplex PCR. For each cell subset, the extracted genomic DNA was distributed evenly across all wells of several immunoSEQ 96-well plates, and each plate served as one replicate. Each replicate PCR for sorted subsets received 200 ng genomic DNA, equal to about 29,000 T cell genomes. Purified libraries were measured with a Qubit 3.0 fluorometer, size-checked on a Bioanalyzer 2100, and measured again with the KAPA Library Quantification kit. Every immunoSEQ 96-well plate was sequenced on a separate single-read 150-cycle Illumina NextSeq 550 flow cell. On the study's bioinformatics: Because the immunoSEQ output included only junctional sequences and no quality scores, the filtering could not be the same as the filtering used for full-length reads. To assign V/J genes and CDR3, sequences were annotated against IMGT germline references using PyIR, a Python wrapper for IgBLAST v1.9. Any read was removed if the V/J assignment was weak (E-value above 1e-6), the CDR3 was missing, or the read contained stop codons, out-of-frame junctions, or ambiguous translated residues. V3J clonotypes were defined as sequences sharing an identical inferred V gene, J gene, and CDR3 amino acid sequence. The percentage overlap between two repertoires was calculated by dividing the number of shared unique clonotypes by the size of the smaller repertoire. RTK rarefaction, the Chao1 estimator, and Recon v2.1 estimates of unobserved clonotypes were used to assess repertoire richness. OLGA was used to compute generation probabilities for all TCRbeta clonotypes that the gDNA method yielded from several donors. Not all clones reach the TCRdb copy of this immuneACCESS table, which keeps in-frame sequences only. Checked studies attribute under half of the gap to unresolved V genes and leave the rest unexplained. The DNA was the basis for D and trimming; V, J and clone size are from that table. The sample data list a few hundred thousand clones, and around 96% of these were observed just once. The ten largest clones capture around 0.29% of the sample.

These data belong to a study of shared clonotypes between healthy human individuals (dated by TCRdb to 2018 to 2021). For the study in its entirety: The cohort included a few men and a couple of women between 18 and 49 years of age. For each donor, CD4 naive and CD4 memory were each given three plates, CD8 naive was given two plates, and CD8 memory was given one plate. To estimate repertoire size and how much clonotype sharing occurs between individuals, the study deeply sequenced the blood TCR repertoires of five healthy adults. Libraries were prepared and TCR repertoires were sequenced by different laboratories using diverse techniques, in order to increase sequencing depth and limit assay-specific biases. Leukapheresis yielded between about 0.94 and 8.9 billion PBMCs per donor.

The germline V gene provides CDR1 SGHRS and CDR2 YFSETQ. The CDR3, from cysteine to phenylalanine, totals 13 residues. Kept here is only the CDR3 DNA, which spans 39 bases and is read in frame from base 1. V and J are trimmed by 0 bases and 8 bases, and the gene matches miss 4 bases of the junction. Healthy HIV-negative adults with no recently reported acute infections or vaccinations were included as donors. Only Caucasian adults living in Nashville, Tennessee, USA were represented among the donors. The CD8 memory samples were a combination of magnetically selected CD45RO+ cells and CCR7-negative CD45RA+ effector memory (TemRA) cells. Blood was obtained by leukapheresis, after which PBMCs were separated by Ficoll-Histopaque density gradient centrifugation and cryopreserved in liquid nitrogen vapor phase. Analytical flow cytometry was used to check the purity and quantity of each magnetically sorted T cell population. Genomic DNA was isolated from each sorted fraction and quantified by UV absorbance on a Nanodrop 2000c.

Study-wide conclusions, independent of this receptor: The small number of donors limited the genetic and exposure-history diversity represented. Across four donors, 5% to 6% of naive CD4, roughly 3.3% of naive CD8, 2.3% of memory CD4, and around 0.4% of memory CD8 clonotypes were shared. Incomplete sequencing was indicated by rarefaction of sorted-subset datasets, despite the large sequencing depth. Sampling was restricted to blood, and TCR repertoires in tissues likely differ from the TCR repertoires found in blood. Compared with non-shared clonotypes, the clonotypes found in all four sorted-subset donors had higher generation probabilities. Estimated clonotype richness was generally larger for naive than for memory subsets. Pairwise subsampling indicated that sequencing depth was expected to affect the degree of clonotype sharing among donors.

The V gene is TRBV5-1 and the J gene is TRBJ1-2; TRBD1 agrees with 7 junctional bases. The clonotype originates from a man aged 30 to 39 in good health. The sample consisted of memory CD8+ T cells sorted from blood. This specimen's cell subset or site label, per the study, means: CD45RO+ cells pooled with CCR7-negative TemRA cells. The CDR3 in this case is CASSLAQGVGYTF. The base sequence is TGCGCCAGCAGCTTGGCCCAGGGGGTAGGCTACACCTTC.